The 17 T cell receptor beta chains below all came from one sample that was sequenced in a study of T cells after yellow fever vaccination. TCRdb reanalysed the 5' RACE reads using MiXCR and keeps one entry per CDR3 protein. The sample yields 85,000 to 100,000 distinct CDR3 sequences, under 7% seen once. The sample here was CD8+ T cells sorted from PBMCs, taken 10 days after the yellow fever booster vaccination. The receptor set was obtained from a man between 18 and 35 years old who received the YFV17D yellow fever vaccine.

V and J are TRBV20-1 and TRBJ2-7; tentatively, D is TRBD1 (6 bases). There are 13 residues in the CDR3. V lost 3 bases and J lost 4, with 13 bases in between. The germline gives CDR1 DFQATT, CDR2 SNEGSKA (reference sequence). CDR3 sequence reads: CSASTQGAYEQYV. CDR3 in DNA: TGCAGTGCTAGCACACAGGGAGCTTACGAGCAGTACGTC.

The rearrangement joins TRBV2 to TRBJ1-2, with 7 nucleotides matching TRBD1. The V segment lost 8 bases and the J segment 8 bases; nucleotides outside the gene matches: 14. The CDR3 length is 14 residues. In germline, CDR1 is SNHLY, CDR2 FYNNEI. The CDR3, as DNA: TGTGCCAGCGGGGAAGACAGGGTGTGGTGGGGCTACACCTTC. As protein: CASGEDRVWWGYTF.

This clonotype came up many times. The J gene is TRBJ1-1, the V gene TRBV7-6, with a tentative D call TRBD1 (6 bases). Germline CDR1 is SGHVS and CDR2 is FNYEAQ. The CDR3 spans 15 residues. Trimming shortened V by 5 bases and J by 3 bases, and 16 bases separated the two germline ends. CDR3 nucleotide sequence: TGTGCCAGCAGCCGGGACATTCTAACGGACACTGAAGCTTTCTTT. Its protein is CASSRDILTDTEAFF. Drawing the rest from reference TRBV7-6 and TRBJ1-1, the complete variable domain is GAGVSQSPRYKVTKRGQDVALRCDPISGHVSLYWYRQALGQGPEFLTYFNYEAQQDKSGLPNDRFSAERPEGSISTLTIQRTEQRDSAMYRCASSRDILTDTEAFFGQGTRLTVV.

The V call is TRBV6-2 or TRBV6-3, the J call TRBJ2-7; D uncertain. Germline CDR1 is MNHEY and CDR2 is SVGEGT. V lost 4 bases and J lost 2, with 9 bases in between. The CDR3 length is 13 residues. In DNA, the CDR3 is TGTGCCAGCAGTTCTTCCTTAACCTACGAGCAGTACGTC. Its protein is CASSSSLTYEQYV.

The chain has TRBV11-2 and TRBJ1-1; maybe TRBD1 (6 bases). The CDR3 contains 17 residues. Deletions cut 0 bases from V and 5 bases from J, with 19 bases between. The V gene's germline CDR1 is SGHAT and CDR2 FQNNGV. The CDR3 DNA is TGTGCCAGCAGCTTAGATTTTCTTGGACAGAAGAGGACTGAAGCTTTCTTT. Its protein product is CASSLDFLGQKRTEAFF.

In its sample, this clonotype was seen many times. The chain uses TRBV12-3 or TRBV12-4 and TRBJ2-1, with D unresolved. CDR3 length equals 12 residues. Trimming removed 1 base from V and 8 bases from J, with 6 bases in between. The CDR3 coding sequence is TGTGCCAGCAGTTTAGGTGTTTATGAGCAGTTCTTC. Translation: CASSLGVYEQFF.

The V gene is TRBV2, the J gene TRBJ2-5; D ambiguous. The V gene lost 6 bases and the J gene lost 1 base, with 12 bases spanning the gap. Germline V gene sequence: CDR1 SNHLY, CDR2 FYNNEI. The CDR3 totals 14 residues. Here the CDR3 reads CASSLVVIQETQYF. The CDR3 DNA follows: TGTGCCAGCAGCTTGGTGGTAATCCAAGAGACCCAGTACTTC.

A word on this clonotype: A much more abundant neighbour one base away suggests this may be a read error. This chain joins TRBV29-1 and TRBJ1-2; 9 bases line up with TRBD1. The germline gives CDR1 SQVTM, CDR2 ANQGSEA. V lost 7 bases to trimming and J lost 2 bases; unmatched junction nucleotides: 17. This CDR3 contains 17 residues. CDR3 sequence: CSAGEIQTGGENYGYTF. DNA of the CDR3: TGCAGCGCCGGTGAGATCCAAACAGGGGGCGAGAACTATGGCTACACCTTC.

This clonotype was counted only a few times. CDR3: CASSLPRGLGTDTQYF. The CDR3 region has the DNA TGTGCCAGCAGTCTCCCCAGGGGGCTTGGCACAGATACGCAGTATTTT. V and J are TRBV12-3 or TRBV12-4 and TRBJ2-3; TRBD1 matches 8 bases. The CDR3 is made up of 16 amino acids. V lost 5 bases to trimming and J lost 1 base; unmatched junction nucleotides: 8.

This clonotype has just a few counts. The rearrangement joins TRBV6-5 to TRBJ2-3; unclear D gene. Per the germline V gene, CDR1 is MNHEY and CDR2 is SVGAGI. This CDR3 contains 13 residues. Trimming cost V 6 bases and J 6 bases, with 13 bases left between them. The CDR3 DNA reads as TGTGCCAGCAGCCCAGTTAAGTCGGATACGCAGTATTTT. Amino acid sequence: CASSPVKSDTQYF.

This clonotype was seen many times. The chain employs TRBV4-1 and TRBJ1-2; a weak D match, TRBD1 (6 bases). This CDR3 is 15 amino acids long. CDR1 is MGHRA, CDR2 YSYEKL, per germline. Trimming shortened V by 3 bases and J by 5 bases, and 16 bases separated the two germline ends. CDR3: CASSQSTGFNYGYTF. In nucleotides, the CDR3 is TGCGCCAGCAGCCAGTCCACAGGGTTTAATTATGGCTACACCTTC.

The CDR3 reads CASSYSEGAGYGYTF. CDR3 sequence (DNA): TGTGCCAGCAGTTACTCGGAGGGGGCAGGCTATGGCTACACCTTC. The chain links TRBV6-5 to TRBJ1-2; TRBD1 matches at 7 bases. The J segment lost 4 bases and the V segment lost 0 bases, leaving 5 bases of the junction unmatched. CDR1 is MNHEY, CDR2 SVGAGI, per germline. This CDR3 is built from 15 residues.

In this sample, this clonotype turned up many times. The V gene is TRBV5-4, the J gene TRBJ2-2; no definite D call. The CDR3 totals 13 residues. V gave up 2 bases and J gave up 4 bases, with 6 bases separating them. In germline, CDR1 is SGHNT, CDR2 YYREEE (reference sequence). The CDR3, as DNA: TGTGCCAGCAGCTTCGACTCCACCGGGGAGCTGTTTTTT. Amino acid sequence: CASSFDSTGELFF. Based on the CDR3 plus reference TRBV5-4 and TRBJ2-2, the full variable domain is ETGVTQSPTHLIKTRGQQVTLRCSSQSGHNTVSWYQQALGQGPQFIFQYYREEENGRGNFPPRFSGLQFPNYSSELNVNALELDDSALYLCASSFDSTGELFFGEGSRLTVL.

The chain has TRBV10-3 and TRBJ1-1, with unresolved D. V lost 0 bases to trimming and J lost 0 bases, with 11 bases between them. The CDR3 is 16 residues long. CDR1 and CDR2 (germline): ENHRY, SYGVKD. The CDR3 protein is CAISESMSSMNTEAFF. The CDR3 DNA is TGTGCCATCAGTGAGTCGATGAGCAGCATGAACACTGAAGCTTTCTTT.

This clonotype appeared a few times. The V call is TRBV28, the J call TRBJ2-3, with TRBD2 identical over 13 bases. V lost 6 bases to trimming and J lost 1 base; unmatched junction nucleotides: 4. The CDR3 spans 16 residues. CDR1 is MDHEN, CDR2 SYDVKM, per germline. DNA for the CDR3: TGTGCCAGCAGGTTCGGACTAGCGGGAGGCACAGATACGCAGTATTTT. Its protein product is CASRFGLAGGTDTQYF. Full variable domain (remainder filled in from reference TRBV28 and TRBJ2-3): DVKVTQSSRYLVKRTGEKVFLECVQDMDHENMFWYRQDPGLGLRLIYFSYDVKMKEKGDIPEGYSVSREKKERFSLILESASTNQTSMYLCASRFGLAGGTDTQYFGPGTRLTVL.

This clonotype was seen repeatedly, ten times or more. The chain employs TRBV5-1 and TRBJ2-7; D could derive from TRBD1 or TRBD2 (5 bases each). The CDR3 has 17 residues. The germline V and J ends were trimmed by 2 bases and 1 base, with 19 bases remaining between them. Germline loops: CDR1 SGHRS, CDR2 YFSETQ. The CDR3: CASSFRPGPSTSYEQYV. The CDR3 DNA reads as TGCGCCAGCAGCTTTCGACCGGGACCTTCGACGTCCTACGAGCAGTACGTC.

The CDR3 nucleotides read TGCGCCAGCAGCCAAGGGTTAGCAAGTGAGCAGTACTTC. Protein product: CASSQGLASEQYF. This sequence joins TRBV4-1 and TRBJ2-7; D gene unclear. The germline V and J ends were trimmed by 1 base and 7 bases, with 11 bases remaining between them. CDR3 length: 13 residues. The germline V gene encodes CDR1 MGHRA and CDR2 YSYEKL.